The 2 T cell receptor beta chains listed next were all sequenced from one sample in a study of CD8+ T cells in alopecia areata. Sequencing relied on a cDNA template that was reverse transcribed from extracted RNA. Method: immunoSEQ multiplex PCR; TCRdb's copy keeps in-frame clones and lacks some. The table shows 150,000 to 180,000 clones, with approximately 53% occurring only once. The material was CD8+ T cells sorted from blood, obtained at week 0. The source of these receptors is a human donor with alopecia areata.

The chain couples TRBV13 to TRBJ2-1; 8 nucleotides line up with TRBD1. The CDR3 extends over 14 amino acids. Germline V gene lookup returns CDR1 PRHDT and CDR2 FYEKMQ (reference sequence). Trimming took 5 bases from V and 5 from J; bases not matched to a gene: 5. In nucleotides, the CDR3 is TGTGCCAGCAGCGGCGTGACAGGGGACAATGAGCAGTTCTTC. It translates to CASSGVTGDNEQFF. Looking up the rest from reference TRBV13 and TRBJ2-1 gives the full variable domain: AAGVIQSPRHLIKEKRETATLKCYPIPRHDTVYWYQQGPGQDPQFLISFYEKMQSDKGSIPDRFSAQQFSDYHSELNMSSLELGDSALYFCASSGVTGDNEQFFGPGTRLTVL.

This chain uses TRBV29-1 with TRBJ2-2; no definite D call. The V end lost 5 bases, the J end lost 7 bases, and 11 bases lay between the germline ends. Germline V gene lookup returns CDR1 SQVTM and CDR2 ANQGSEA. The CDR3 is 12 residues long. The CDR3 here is CSVRPSNGELFF. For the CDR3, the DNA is TGCAGCGTTCGGCCTTCCAACGGGGAGCTGTTTTTT.